This T cell receptor (beta chain) was sequenced in a study of T cells in Graves' hyperthyroidism and ophthalmopathy. General observations from the study: Most thyroid-expanded clonotypes above 0.001 were also found in blood. Ophthalmopathy was identified by the model a median roughly six months ahead of onset.

Researchers took RNA transcripts and amplified the TCR beta CDR3 regions from them. HTBI primers were used for first-round RT-PCR of the TCR CDR3. TCRdb redid the calling of the multiplex PCR reads with MiXCR, one entry per CDR3 protein. The data contain just over 550,000 distinct CDR3 sequences, 35% to 55% of them singletons. On this clonotype itself: Its target is not known.

Patients between 18 and 65 years old had hyperthyroidism, newly diagnosed and lasting under 2 months. Germline values: CDR1 DFQATT, CDR2 SNEGSKA (reference sequence). The CDR3 is made up of 16 amino acids. Germline trimming cut 1 base from V and 1 base from J; bases unmatched to any gene: 8. Sequencing used peripheral blood or thyroid tissue (not recorded which). The rearrangement uses TRBV20-1 and TRBJ2-7; 9 bases fit TRBD2. The receptor was derived from a woman younger than 35 with Graves' hyperthyroidism. CDR3 DNA sequence: TGCAGTGCTAGAGTAAGGCTAGCGGGAAGATCCTACGAGCAGTACTTC. Protein: CSARVRLAGRSYEQYF.